This passage covers 19 T cell receptor beta chains from one sample sequenced in a study of PD-1 blockade in classical Hodgkin lymphoma. Time point in this sample: newly diagnosed, previously untreated cHL patient sample. Thawed PBMCs yielded CD4+ T cells through magnetic negative selection. The data were produced by immunoSEQ multiplex PCR, yet TCRdb's version contains in-frame clones alone and is incomplete. The table has 20,000 to 30,000 clones, around 90% seen once. Material: CD4+ T cells from blood. These receptors all stem from a human donor with classical Hodgkin lymphoma.

A single count supports this clone. The chain uses TRBV4-3 and TRBJ2-2; D ambiguous. The CDR3 consists of 15 residues. V dropped 4 bases and J dropped 3 bases, with 12 bases sitting between them. Germline V CDR1 and CDR2: LGHNA, YSLEER. The CDR3, as DNA: TGCGCCAGCAGCCTGAACCTAGGGTACACCGGGGAGCTGTTTTTT. Translating gives CASSLNLGYTGELFF.

The chain couples TRBV10-2 to TRBJ1-1; 7 nucleotides agree with TRBD1. The germline gives CDR1 WSHSY, CDR2 SAAADI. The junction had 10 bases not matched to a gene; V was cut back by 8 bases and J by 1 base. The CDR3 is made up of 15 amino acids. CDR3 protein: CASGTLAGGNTEAFF. The CDR3 region has the DNA TGCGCCAGCGGAACCCTGGCAGGGGGGAACACTGAAGCTTTCTTT.

The count of this clone is one. This chain uses TRBV6-5 with TRBJ1-1; 7 bases are a match to TRBD1. The CDR3 loop spans 14 amino acids. Germline CDR1 reads MNHEY; CDR2 reads SVGAGI. V lost 7 bases, J lost 4 bases, and 9 bases stayed unmatched. CDR3 amino acids: CASILTGAATEAFF. In nucleotides, the CDR3 is TGTGCCAGCATCCTAACAGGGGCGGCCACTGAAGCTTTCTTT.

The CDR3: CASSALIRRRTNEKLFF. The CDR3 DNA is TGTGCCAGCAGTGCCCTCATAAGGCGGAGGACTAATGAAAAACTGTTTTTT. This sequence joins TRBV2 and TRBJ1-4; D ambiguous. The CDR3 length is 17 residues. Trimming left V 4 bases short and J 2 bases short, with 17 bases between. Germline lookup yields CDR1 SNHLY and CDR2 FYNNEI.

This CDR3 is CASSIRQGLYEQYF. The CDR3 DNA is TGTGCCAGCAGTATCCGACAGGGACTCTACGAGCAGTACTTC. This chain connects TRBV28 to TRBJ2-7; tentative D call: TRBD1 (7 bases). The CDR3 extends over 14 amino acids. V was cut by 5 bases and J by 3 bases, with 14 bases left in between. Germline loops: CDR1 MDHEN, CDR2 SYDVKM.

V gene TRBV6-5 combines with J gene TRBJ2-6; D perhaps matches TRBD2 (6 bases). Germline lookup yields CDR1 MNHEY and CDR2 SVGAGI. The CDR3 loop spans 15 amino acids. Trimming stripped 6 bases from V and 1 base from J, with 10 bases between. CDR3 residues: CASRRAGSGANVLTF. CDR3 sequence (DNA): TGTGCCAGCAGAAGGGCGGGATCTGGGGCCAACGTCCTGACTTTC.

This clone came up a few times. The genes are TRBV7-2 and TRBJ2-5; 9 nucleotides align to TRBD1. The CDR3 consists of 14 residues. The germline CDR1 and CDR2 sequences are SGHTA and FQGNSA. Unmatched junction bases numbered 7, after V lost 5 bases and J lost 6 bases. CDR3 protein: CASSPYRGRKTQYF. The CDR3 bases are TGTGCCAGCAGCCCATACAGGGGGCGGAAGACCCAGTACTTC.

V gene TRBV4-1 combines with J gene TRBJ2-7; TRBD2 agrees at 7 bases. The CDR3 has 16 residues. V dropped 0 bases and J dropped 3; count of bases not matched to a gene: 8. Germline values: CDR1 MGHRA, CDR2 YSYEKL. The CDR3 DNA reads as TGCGCCAGCAGCCAAGAAGCTAGCGGTATCTTCTACGAGCAGTACTTC. It is translated as CASSQEASGIFYEQYF.

The chain combines TRBV15 with TRBJ1-2; D unclear. In germline, CDR1 is LNHNV, CDR2 YYDKDF (reference sequence). The V gene lost 0 bases and the J gene lost 7 bases, with 15 bases spanning the gap. This CDR3 comprises 15 residues. The CDR3 sequence is CATSRDLAREGGYTF. DNA for the CDR3: TGTGCCACCAGCAGAGATCTTGCGCGGGAGGGTGGCTACACCTTC.

The gene calls are TRBV2 and TRBJ2-7; 10 nucleotides line up with TRBD1. The length of the CDR3 is 19 residues. Trimming took 6 bases from V and 0 from J; bases not matched to a gene: 17. Looked up from germline, CDR1 is SNHLY and CDR2 is FYNNEI. CDR3 bases: TGTGCCAGCAGGACCCTCCGGGACAGGGGCCCCTTTAGCTCCTACGAGCAGTACTTC. Protein product: CASRTLRDRGPFSSYEQYF.

Note on this clone: One end of the junction is discordant with germline, which a read error may explain. The chain joins TRBV5-1 to TRBJ2-7; the match to TRBD2 covers 10 bases. The germline V gene has CDR1 SGHRS and CDR2 YFSETQ. This CDR3 comprises 17 residues. The CDR3 reads CASSLGLAPTQRDEQYF. The CDR3 DNA sequence: TGCGCCAGCAGTTTGGGACTAGCGCCAACTCAAAGGGACGAGCAGTACTTC. The variable domain in full, with the rest retrieved from reference TRBV5-1 and TRBJ2-7, is KAGVTQTPRYLIKTRGQQVTLSCSPISGHRSVSWYQQTPGQGLQFLFEYFSETQRNKGNFPGRFSGRQFSNSRSEMNVSTLELGDSALYLCASSLGLAPTQRDEQYFGPGTRLTVT.

The chain has TRBV7-2 and TRBJ2-3; D gene uncertain. The ends were cut back, 5 bases at V and 1 base at J, with 13 bases in the middle. The CDR3 totals 15 residues. Germline values: CDR1 SGHTA, CDR2 FQGNSA. CDR3 sequence: CASSPLLGGTDTQYF. The CDR3, as DNA: TGTGCCAGCAGCCCCCTATTGGGCGGCACAGATACGCAGTATTTT.

This sequence joins TRBV6-1 and TRBJ1-2, with 7 bases that match TRBD1. Losses at the gene ends were 6 bases for V and 5 bases for J; bases not matched to a gene: 12. There are 15 residues in the CDR3. CDR1 is MNHNS, CDR2 SASEGT, per germline. The CDR3 DNA is TGTGCCAGCAGCGCCCTGGAGGGGGCGCGTTATGGCTACACCTTC. Its translation: CASSALEGARYGYTF.

The rearrangement uses TRBV18 and TRBJ2-7; D unclear. In germline, CDR1 is KGHSH, CDR2 LQKENI. Trimming shortened V by 2 bases and J by 0 bases, and 5 bases separated the two germline ends. The CDR3 spans 13 residues. CDR3 sequence (DNA): TGTGCCAGCTCACCAGATTCCTCCTACGAGCAGTACTTC. Encoded protein: CASSPDSSYEQYF.

The chain couples TRBV9 to TRBJ1-3, with a weak D call TRBD1 (5 bases). Germline loops: CDR1 SGDLS, CDR2 YYNGEE. The CDR3 spans 16 residues. Trimming pared 2 bases from V and 4 bases from J, leaving 16 bases between. The chain's CDR3 is CASSVGHSPSGNTIYF. The CDR3 DNA is TGTGCCAGCAGCGTTGGACACTCCCCGTCGGGAAACACCATATATTTT.

The rearrangement joins TRBV25-1 to TRBJ2-5; unclear D gene. The CDR3 contains 14 residues. V was clipped by 8 bases and J by 1 base, with 14 bases between them. CDR1 is MGHDK, CDR2 SYGVNS, per germline. CDR3 loop: CASGRSGFQETQYF. The CDR3 region has the DNA TGTGCCAGCGGCCGTTCAGGATTCCAAGAGACCCAGTACTTC.

The V and J genes are TRBV6-5 and TRBJ1-2; TRBD1 agrees at 7 bases. This CDR3 spans 13 amino acids. Germline loops: CDR1 MNHEY, CDR2 SVGAGI. Unmatched junction bases numbered 5, after V lost 5 bases and J lost 5 bases. CDR3 nucleotides: TGTGCCAGCAGTGCCGGGACAGAGTATGGCTACACCTTC. As protein: CASSAGTEYGYTF.

The chain employs TRBV11-2 and TRBJ2-7; D is perhaps TRBD2 (5 bases). Germline values: CDR1 SGHAT, CDR2 FQNNGV. The CDR3 loop spans 15 amino acids. Trimming removed 3 bases at V and 6 bases at J, with 18 bases between. The DNA for the CDR3 is TGTGCCAGCAGCTTCCAACCCGACTACAGTTTCGAGCAGTACTTC. As protein: CASSFQPDYSFEQYF. Together with reference TRBV11-2 and TRBJ2-7, the CDR3 gives the full variable domain: EAGVAQSPRYKIIEKRQSVAFWCNPISGHATLYWYQQILGQGPKLLIQFQNNGVVDDSQLPKDRFSAERLKGVDSTLKIQPAKLEDSAVYLCASSFQPDYSFEQYFGPGTRLTVT.

This chain joins TRBV11-2 and TRBJ2-7; the D gene is possibly TRBD2 (7 bases). CDR1 is SGHAT and CDR2 is FQNNGV in the germline V gene. The CDR3 sequence is 16 residues long. The V end lost 3 bases, the J end lost 1 base, and 16 bases lay between the germline ends. The CDR3 bases are TGTGCCAGCAGCTTGGGAGGGGGACCGATGTCCTACGAGCAGTACTTC. It encodes CASSLGGGPMSYEQYF.